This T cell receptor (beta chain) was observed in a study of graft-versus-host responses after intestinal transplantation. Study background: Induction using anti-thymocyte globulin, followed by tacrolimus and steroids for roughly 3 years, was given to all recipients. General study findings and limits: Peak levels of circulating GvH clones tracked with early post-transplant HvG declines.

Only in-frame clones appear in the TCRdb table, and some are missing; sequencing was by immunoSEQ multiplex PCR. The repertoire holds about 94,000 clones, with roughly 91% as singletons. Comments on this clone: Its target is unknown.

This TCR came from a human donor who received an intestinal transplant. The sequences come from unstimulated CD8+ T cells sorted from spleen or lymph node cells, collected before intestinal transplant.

The CDR3 loop is CASRLGGTEAFF. DNA for the CDR3: TGTGCCAGTCGACTGGGTGGCACTGAAGCTTTCTTT. The rearrangement links TRBV19 to TRBJ1-1; no firm D call. The CDR3 is 12 amino acids. Trimming removed 8 bases from V and 4 bases from J, with 11 bases in between. Germline CDR1 and CDR2: LNHDA and SQIVND (reference sequence). The full variable domain, in which reference TRBV19 and TRBJ1-1 provide the parts outside the CDR3, is DGGITQSPKYLFRKEGQNVTLSCEQNLNHDAMYWYRQDPGQGLRLIYYSQIVNDFQKGDIAEGYSVSREKKESFPLTVTSAQKNPTAFYLCASRLGGTEAFFGQGTRLTVV.